This T cell receptor beta chain was captured in a study of naive and memory T cell subsets. CMV status came from CD4+ T cell IFNgamma after overnight CMV lysate stimulation of fresh PBMCs. The study, taken as a whole, reports: A few larger clonotypes appeared in naive repertoires, especially CD8, possibly memory cells re-expressing CD45RA.

Both TRBC1 and TRBC2 were covered by a beta constant-region primer of two equimolar oligonucleotides. Nested alpha and beta constant-region primers with the SP2 primer drove four PCR rounds on ligated cDNA. Each CDR3 protein is one row after TCRdb ran MiXCR on the UMI-ligation and nested PCR reads. This sample has approximately 90,000 distinct CDR3 sequences, with 10% to 12% found just once. This clonotype was seen ten or more times. Its target is not known. The germline V gene has CDR1 MGHDK and CDR2 SYGVNS. Trimming removed 0 bases at V and 1 base at J, with 3 bases between. The CDR3 loop spans 13 amino acids.

The receptor's source is a human donor in good health. The chain employs TRBV25-1 and TRBJ2-5; D gene unclear. The sample comprised naive CD4+ T cells from blood. The CDR3 region is CASSEYFQETQYF. CDR3 bases: TGTGCCAGCAGTGAATATTTCCAAGAGACCCAGTACTTC.